These 21 T cell receptor beta chains were all obtained from the same sample, sequenced in a study of shared clonotypes between healthy human individuals. CD45RO negativity and positive selection for CCR7 defined naive CD8 cells, a population that excluded terminally differentiated effector memory CD45RA+ cells. The assay was immunoSEQ multiplex PCR, and TCRdb's table has in-frame clones only and misses some. The data show around 2,100,000 clones, roughly 95% seen once. Material: naive CD8+ T cells sorted from blood. Receptor source: a man between 18 and 29 years old in good health.

The V and J genes are TRBV14 and TRBJ2-1; D gene uncertain. CDR1 and CDR2 from the germline V gene are SGHDN and FVKESK. The V end lost 1 base, the J end lost 5 bases, and 6 bases lay between the germline ends. This CDR3 region has 13 residues. The CDR3 bases are TGTGCCAGCAGCCAAGCCAGTAACAATGAGCAGTTCTTC. Protein: CASSQASNNEQFF.

This chain joins TRBV30 and TRBJ2-2, with 8 positions matching TRBD2. The ends lost 1 base at V and 7 bases at J; junction bases unmatched: 8. The CDR3 is made up of 15 amino acids. Germline V gene lookup returns CDR1 GTSNPN and CDR2 SVGIG (reference sequence). The CDR3 DNA reads as TGTGCCTGGAGTGGTACAGGACTAGCAATCGGGGAGCTGTTTTTT. Protein product: CAWSGTGLAIGELFF.

The chain has TRBV9 and TRBJ2-3, with TRBD2 as a possible D gene (5 bases). Germline V gene data show CDR1 as SGDLS and CDR2 as YYNGEE. This CDR3 contains 18 residues. V was shortened by 1 base and J by 0 bases, with 18 bases between the two germline ends. The CDR3, as DNA: TGTGCCAGCAGCGTAAGGGATTTGTGGTGGGAGAGCACAGATACGCAGTATTTT. Its protein product is CASSVRDLWWESTDTQYF.

J is TRBJ2-3 and V is TRBV13; D gene ambiguous. Germline CDR1 is PRHDT and CDR2 is FYEKMQ (reference sequence). The V end was cut by 8 bases, the J end by 0 bases, with 15 bases between. The CDR3 covers 15 residues. Here the CDR3 DNA reads TGTGCCAGCTTCCGGCGTTACAGTAGCACAGATACGCAGTATTTT. It is translated as CASFRRYSSTDTQYF.

V is TRBV7-9 and J is TRBJ2-1, with 9 bases matching TRBD1. Trimming removed 6 bases from V and 7 bases from J; junction bases left unmatched: 10. The CDR3 runs 15 residues. Germline CDR1 reads SEHNR; CDR2 reads FQNEAQ (reference sequence). The CDR3 is CASSSPGQGMNEQFF. CDR3 coding DNA: TGTGCCAGCAGTTCACCGGGACAGGGTATGAATGAGCAGTTCTTC.

V usage is TRBV7-9 and J usage is TRBJ2-7; no clear D. The germline V and J ends were trimmed by 2 bases and 3 bases, with 14 bases remaining between them. Germline values: CDR1 SEHNR, CDR2 FQNEAQ (reference sequence). The CDR3 is made up of 15 amino acids. The CDR3 nucleotides read TGTGCCAGCAGCTTATACCCAGATTATGACTACGAGCAGTACTTC. Residues: CASSLYPDYDYEQYF.

As concerns this clone: Other nucleotide sequences in the sample specify the same CDR3. This chain links TRBV7-3 with TRBJ2-1, with a possible D match to TRBD1 (6 bases). The length of the CDR3 is 15 residues. V shed 6 bases and J shed 0 bases, with 12 bases lying between them. In germline, CDR1 is SGHTA, CDR2 FQGTGA. CDR3 sequence: CASSPDRSSYNEQFF. The CDR3 region has the DNA TGTGCCAGCAGTCCCGACAGGAGCTCCTACAATGAGCAGTTCTTC.

The chain carries TRBV30 and TRBJ1-1; D ambiguous. The CDR3 totals 11 residues. Trimming left V 1 base short and J 8 bases short, with 8 bases between. Looked up from germline, CDR1 is GTSNPN and CDR2 is SVGIG (reference sequence). The CDR3 spells CAWSDSREAFF. CDR3 DNA: TGTGCCTGGAGTGACTCCCGAGAAGCTTTCTTT.

J is TRBJ2-5 and V is TRBV6-5; D remains unclear. Germline V gene sequence: CDR1 MNHEY, CDR2 SVGAGI. The CDR3 runs 12 residues. V lost 7 bases and J 1 base, leaving 7 bases between the germline ends. CDR3 protein: CASNTPQETQYF. CDR3 bases: TGTGCCAGCAACACCCCCCAAGAGACCCAGTACTTC.

The rearrangement uses TRBV28 and TRBJ1-6; possible D gene TRBD1, 5 bases. The V gene lost 3 bases and the J gene lost 9 bases, with 18 bases spanning the gap. The CDR3 is 16 residues long. Germline V gene sequence: CDR1 MDHEN, CDR2 SYDVKM. As DNA, the CDR3 is TGTGCCAGCAGTTTCGAGGGCACGGGGGGTGGTTCACCCCTCCACTTT. This codes for CASSFEGTGGGSPLHF. Drawing the rest from reference TRBV28 and TRBJ1-6, the complete variable domain is DVKVTQSSRYLVKRTGEKVFLECVQDMDHENMFWYRQDPGLGLRLIYFSYDVKMKEKGDIPEGYSVSREKKERFSLILESASTNQTSMYLCASSFEGTGGGSPLHFGNGTRLTVT.

The genes are TRBV5-6 and TRBJ2-5; no definite D call. Trimming pared 4 bases from V and 2 bases from J, leaving 12 bases between. The CDR3 covers 14 residues. CDR1 and CDR2 (germline): SGHDT, YYEEEE. CDR3 residues: CASSPRRFQETQYF. DNA of the CDR3: TGTGCCAGCAGCCCCCGGCGGTTTCAAGAGACCCAGTACTTC. The full variable domain, in which reference TRBV5-6 and TRBJ2-5 provide the parts outside the CDR3, is DAGVTQSPTHLIKTRGQQVTLRCSPKSGHDTVSWYQQALGQGPQFIFQYYEEEERQRGNFPDRFSGHQFPNYSSELNVNALLLGDSALYLCASSPRRFQETQYFGPGTRLLVL.

The chain employs TRBV5-6 and TRBJ2-5; 8 nucleotides agree with TRBD1. J lost 1 base, V lost 4 bases, and 3 bases had no gene match. Germline V gene lookup returns CDR1 SGHDT and CDR2 YYEEEE. This CDR3 is built from 14 residues. The CDR3 DNA sequence: TGTGCCAGCAGCGCGGGACAGGTCCAAGAGACCCAGTACTTC. Residues: CASSAGQVQETQYF.

The rearrangement links TRBV9 to TRBJ2-7; D is possibly TRBD1 (6 bases). V dropped 2 bases and J dropped 5 bases, with 14 bases sitting between them. The germline CDR1 and CDR2 sequences are SGDLS and YYNGEE. CDR3 length: 14 amino acids. In DNA, the CDR3 is TGTGCCAGCAGCGTCTCAGGGGCCAACGACGAGCAGTACTTC. Protein sequence: CASSVSGANDEQYF. Filled out from reference TRBV9 and TRBJ2-7, the complete variable domain reads DSGVTQTPKHLITATGQRVTLRCSPRSGDLSVYWYQQSLDQGLQFLIQYYNGEERAKGNILERFSAQQFPDLHSELNLSSLELGDSALYFCASSVSGANDEQYFGPGTRLTVT.

J is TRBJ1-1 and V is TRBV5-4; 8 nucleotides agree with TRBD1. The CDR3 contains 15 residues. Germline lookup yields CDR1 SGHNT and CDR2 YYREEE (reference sequence). Trimming at V came to 5 bases and at J to 2 bases, leaving 8 bases not matched to a gene. The CDR3 loop reads CASRGTGLPNTEAFF. The DNA of the CDR3 is TGTGCCAGCAGGGGGACAGGTCTTCCAAACACTGAAGCTTTCTTT.

CDR3 sequence (DNA): TGTGCCAGCAGTTTAGGTCTCGAGCAGTACTTC. It encodes CASSLGLEQYF. J is TRBJ2-7 and V is TRBV6-6, with D unresolved. Germline lookup yields CDR1 MNHNY and CDR2 SVGAGI (reference sequence). V lost 4 bases to trimming and J lost 6 bases, with 7 bases between them. This CDR3 region has 11 residues.

This chain connects TRBV30 to TRBJ1-1; 7 bases are shared with TRBD1. V was clipped by 3 bases and J by 4 bases; unmatched bases: 11. Germline V gene sequence: CDR1 GTSNPN, CDR2 SVGIG (reference sequence). The CDR3 is 15 amino acids. CDR3 region: CAWRLTGLSLTEAFF. DNA of the CDR3: TGTGCCTGGAGGTTGACAGGGCTATCTCTCACTGAAGCTTTCTTT.

The chain employs TRBV5-1 and TRBJ2-7; TRBD2 matches at 8 bases. CDR1 SGHRS and CDR2 YFSETQ come from the germline V gene. V lost 4 bases and J lost 6; bases outside the gene matches: 6. The CDR3 runs to 13 residues. In DNA form, the CDR3 reads TGCGCCAGCAGCCTTTCGGGGGGGACCGAGCAGTACTTC. Its translation is CASSLSGGTEQYF.

V is TRBV5-8 and J is TRBJ1-5; possibly TRBD1 for D (5 bases). Germline V gene lookup returns CDR1 SGHTS and CDR2 YDEGEE. The V and J ends lost 4 bases and 1 base respectively, with 12 bases between them. This CDR3 spans 15 amino acids. CDR3 residues: CASSGGTVSNQPQHF. In DNA form, the CDR3 reads TGTGCCAGCAGCGGGGGGACGGTCAGCAATCAGCCCCAGCATTTT. Together with reference TRBV5-8 and TRBJ1-5, the CDR3 gives the full variable domain: EAGVTQSPTHLIKTRGQQATLRCSPISGHTSVYWYQQALGLGLQFLLWYDEGEERNRGNFPPRFSGRQFPNYSSELNVNALELEDSALYLCASSGGTVSNQPQHFGDGTRLSIL.

In this sample, this clone turned up once. The chain carries TRBV13 and TRBJ2-7; 8 bases align to TRBD1. The CDR3 has 14 amino acids. V lost 5 bases to trimming and J lost 6 bases; unmatched junction nucleotides: 9. The germline V gene has CDR1 PRHDT and CDR2 FYEKMQ (reference sequence). CDR3 in amino acids: CASSRTGFEGEQYF. The DNA of the CDR3 is TGTGCCAGCAGCCGGACAGGGTTTGAGGGCGAGCAGTACTTC.

In regard to this clone: The junction does not match germline at one end; this may be a read error. The V gene is TRBV27, the J gene TRBJ1-1; TRBD1 is a possible D gene (5 bases). Looked up from germline, CDR1 is MNHEY and CDR2 is SMNVEV (reference sequence). This CDR3 has 16 residues. The CDR3 region is CVSSLSWGTGNTEAFF. The CDR3 DNA is TGTGTCAGCAGTTTATCGTGGGGCACAGGCAACACTGAAGCTTTCTTT.

The J gene is TRBJ2-5, the V gene TRBV25-1; a possible D gene is TRBD1 (6 bases). CDR1 MGHDK and CDR2 SYGVNS come from the germline V gene. CDR3 size: 14 residues. Trimming cost V 1 base and J 5 bases, with 11 bases left between them. In nucleotides, the CDR3 is TGTGCCAGCAGTGAATCGGGTCAGGGGGAGACCCAGTACTTC. This translates into CASSESGQGETQYF.